The entry below gives a single TCR beta chain sequence along with its context. TCRdb's table, derived via immunoSEQ multiplex PCR, lists solely in-frame clones and lacks some. The sample yields roughly 440,000 clones, approximately 89% seen once. This sample is drawn from a study of blood T cell repertoires in COVID-19. Study-wide context: Samples of COVID-19 (acute and convalescent) were obtained from the United States, Italy and Spain. The cDNA or gDNA used as material had been derived from T cells, B-cell-depleted T cells, or PBMCs.

This CDR3 spans 17 amino acids. The V segment lost 0 bases and the J segment 0 bases; nucleotides outside the gene matches: 5. Germline CDR1 LGHNA, CDR2 YNFKEQ. A Seattle source enrolled patients during active infection and followed them longitudinally. The V and J genes are TRBV4-2 and TRBJ2-3; TRBD2 matches at 8 bases. The sequencing sample was made of peripheral blood. The clonotype was recovered from a woman aged 45-59 years with COVID-19, enrolled during active disease. In DNA form, the CDR3 reads TGTGCCAGCAGCCAAGATCGGGGGGGCCTCAGCACAGATACGCAGTATTTT. Protein: CASSQDRGGLSTDTQYF.